Listed here are 2 T cell receptor beta chains from one sample, sequenced in a study of blood T cell repertoires in COVID-19. Profiled with immunoSEQ multiplex PCR; TCRdb holds only in-frame clones, not every one. The table has over 40,000 clones, around 86% seen once. Specimen: peripheral blood. The receptors stem from an elderly woman with acute or convalescent COVID-19.

Concerning this clone: At the DNA level, this CDR3 is encoded by other sequences in the same sample as well. V usage is TRBV5-1 and J usage is TRBJ1-1, with 7 bases matching TRBD1. The CDR3 is made up of 15 amino acids. V lost 3 bases to trimming and J lost 1 base; unmatched junction nucleotides: 6. Per the germline V gene, CDR1 is SGHRS and CDR2 is YFSETQ. As DNA, the CDR3 is TGCGCCAGCAGCTCGGGCAGACAGGGGAACACTGAAGCTTTCTTT. Residues: CASSSGRQGNTEAFF.

The V gene is TRBV19, the J gene TRBJ1-2; D is possibly TRBD1 (5 bases). The CDR3 is 13 amino acids. The germline V gene has CDR1 LNHDA and CDR2 SQIVND (reference sequence). V was shortened by 9 bases and J by 4 bases, with 15 bases between the two germline ends. This CDR3 is CASSTAGPYGYTF. For the CDR3, the DNA is TGTGCCAGCTCAACCGCAGGGCCCTATGGCTACACCTTC.